The present TCR beta chain was sequenced within a study of cytomegalovirus exposure and HLA in healthy donors. Study in general: One earlier analysis, a look at about 179 million T cells, found fewer than 140 million unique TCR beta sequences. Whole-study findings and limits: As confirmed in vitro, a few CMV-associated chains were specific for CMV antigens. The majority of TCR sequences were rare, yet some public TCRs appeared in many donors.

Worth noting for this clone: Its antigen is not identified.

The PCR had 60 Vbeta and 13 Jbeta primers. Clones were read by immunoSEQ multiplex PCR, and TCRdb kept only the in-frame ones, dropping some. The sample consists of approximately 180,000 clones, approximately 86% of them appearing once. The junction had 8 bases not matched to a gene; V was cut back by 3 bases and J by 10 bases. This CDR3 is built from 14 residues. Germline CDR1 and CDR2: KGHSH and LQKENI. The chain uses TRBV18 and TRBJ2-1; 8 nucleotides line up with TRBD2. Source material: PBMCs. The clonotype comes from a woman in her late teens or twenties in good health and CMV-seronegative. The CDR3 bases are TGTGCCAGCTCACCCCTAAGCGGGGGTGCCGAGCAGTTCTTC. It specifies CASSPLSGGAEQFF.